The 14 T cell receptor beta chains given below trace back to one sample, sequenced in a study of cytomegalovirus exposure and HLA in healthy donors. The study ran its PCR with 60 Vbeta and 13 Jbeta primers. TCRdb's copy holds only in-frame clones and misses some; the assay was immunoSEQ multiplex PCR. Of 250,000 to 350,000 clones listed, roughly 89% are singletons. Sequenced sample: PBMCs. The source is a man aged 40-55 years in good health and CMV-seropositive.

This clone showed up just once. The rearrangement joins TRBV30 to TRBJ1-1, with 11 bases identical to TRBD1. This CDR3 has 14 residues. J gave up 7 bases and V 2 bases, and 6 bases lay outside the gene matches. From germline, CDR1 is GTSNPN and CDR2 SVGIG (reference sequence). The CDR3 protein is CAWSSGTGGLEAFF. In DNA form, the CDR3 reads TGTGCCTGGAGTTCCGGGACAGGGGGGCTTGAAGCTTTCTTT.

J is TRBJ2-7 and V is TRBV28; TRBD1 aligns across 8 bases. Germline CDR1 reads MDHEN; CDR2 reads SYDVKM. V was clipped by 5 bases and J by 0 bases; unmatched bases: 6. This CDR3 spans 15 amino acids. The CDR3 protein is CASSTPTGVSYEQYF. Here the CDR3 DNA reads TGTGCCAGCAGTACCCCGACAGGGGTCTCCTACGAGCAGTACTTC.

This clone was seen only once. The gene calls are TRBV5-1 and TRBJ2-7; D may be TRBD2 (5 bases). V was cut by 4 bases and J by 3 bases, with 14 bases left in between. Per the germline V gene, CDR1 is SGHRS and CDR2 is YFSETQ. This CDR3 has 14 amino acids. CDR3 sequence: CASSREGIGYEQYF. Here the CDR3 DNA reads TGCGCCAGCAGCCGAGAGGGTATTGGCTACGAGCAGTACTTC.

This clone was detected once. V is TRBV28 and J is TRBJ1-3; D ambiguous. Per germline, CDR1 MDHEN and CDR2 SYDVKM. The length of the CDR3 is 16 residues. The germline V and J ends were trimmed by 7 bases and 0 bases, with 16 bases remaining between them. The CDR3 loop is CASIPGGRHSGNTIYF. The CDR3, as DNA: TGTGCCAGCATCCCGGGAGGAAGACACTCTGGAAACACCATATATTTT.

This chain connects TRBV7-9 to TRBJ1-1; D may be TRBD1 (6 bases). Germline loops: CDR1 SEHNR, CDR2 FQNEAQ (reference sequence). Trimming pared 2 bases from V and 0 bases from J, leaving 13 bases between. This CDR3 is 16 amino acids long. The CDR3 here is CASSLRGGTMNTEAFF. The CDR3 bases are TGTGCCAGCAGCTTAAGGGGGGGTACTATGAACACTGAAGCTTTCTTT.

The gene calls are TRBV7-9 and TRBJ1-2; TRBD1 aligns across 7 bases. The CDR3 contains 18 residues. Germline values: CDR1 SEHNR, CDR2 FQNEAQ (reference sequence). With 1 base clipped from V and 1 base from J, the junction kept 12 bases outside the gene matches. The CDR3 DNA sequence: TGTGCCAGCAGCTTAGAGTCGGGCAGGGGGATACTTAACTATGGCTACACCTTC. Translating gives CASSLESGRGILNYGYTF. Full variable domain (rest looked up from reference TRBV7-9 and TRBJ1-2): DTGVSQNPRHKITKRGQNVTFRCDPISEHNRLYWYRQTLGQGPEFLTYFQNEAQLEKSRLLSDRFSAERPKGSFSTLEIQRTEQGDSAMYLCASSLESGRGILNYGYTFGSGTRLTVV.

This chain uses TRBV7-9 with TRBJ2-1; 7 bases are shared with TRBD1. Per the germline V gene, CDR1 is SEHNR and CDR2 is FQNEAQ (reference sequence). The CDR3 runs to 15 residues. Trimming cost V 2 bases and J 6 bases; bases outside gene matches: 7. CDR3 protein: CASSLHETGPNEQFF. CDR3 sequence (DNA): TGTGCCAGCAGCTTACACGAGACAGGGCCCAATGAGCAGTTCTTC.

The J gene is TRBJ1-1, the V gene TRBV29-1, with D possibly TRBD1 on 5 matching bases. Looked up from germline, CDR1 is SQVTM and CDR2 is ANQGSEA. The V and J ends lost 3 bases and 4 bases respectively, with 18 bases between them. CDR3 length: 15 amino acids. CDR3: CSVDSPGGASTEAFF. Here the CDR3 DNA reads TGCAGCGTTGATTCCCCCGGGGGTGCGAGCACTGAAGCTTTCTTT.

This chain connects TRBV9 to TRBJ2-1, with TRBD2 identical over 14 bases. Germline V CDR1 and CDR2: SGDLS, YYNGEE. The CDR3 sequence is 18 residues long. The trim removed 0 bases at V and 4 bases at J, leaving 6 bases unmatched. The CDR3 is CASSVAPGLAGGYNEQFF. The CDR3 nucleotides read TGTGCCAGCAGCGTAGCTCCCGGACTAGCGGGAGGTTACAATGAGCAGTTCTTC. Full variable domain (rest looked up from reference TRBV9 and TRBJ2-1): DSGVTQTPKHLITATGQRVTLRCSPRSGDLSVYWYQQSLDQGLQFLIQYYNGEERAKGNILERFSAQQFPDLHSELNLSSLELGDSALYFCASSVAPGLAGGYNEQFFGPGTRLTVL.

CDR3 sequence: CASTGGLVGDTQYF. The CDR3 DNA follows: TGTGCCAGCACAGGAGGACTAGTCGGAGATACGCAGTATTTT. This chain links TRBV6-5 with TRBJ2-3; TRBD2 agrees at 7 bases. The CDR3 is made up of 14 amino acids. Germline values: CDR1 MNHEY, CDR2 SVGAGI. The trim removed 7 bases at V and 5 bases at J, leaving 9 bases unmatched.

This sequence joins TRBV19 and TRBJ2-3; 9 nucleotides line up with TRBD1. This CDR3 is 15 amino acids long. CDR1 LNHDA and CDR2 SQIVND come from the germline V gene (reference sequence). V dropped 4 bases and J dropped 3; count of bases not matched to a gene: 5. The CDR3, as DNA: TGTGCCAGTAGTAAACGGGACAGGGAGACAGATACGCAGTATTTT. It is translated as CASSKRDRETDTQYF.

This chain connects TRBV7-2 to TRBJ2-1; 7 positions match TRBD2. Germline trimming cut 1 base from V and 0 bases from J; bases unmatched to any gene: 0. Germline V lookup: CDR1 SGHTA, CDR2 FQGNSA. CDR3 length: 15 residues. The CDR3 sequence: CASSLGTSSYNEQFF. The CDR3 nucleotides are TGTGCCAGCAGCTTAGGGACTAGCTCCTACAATGAGCAGTTCTTC.

J is TRBJ2-5 and V is TRBV6-6; 9 positions agree with TRBD2. V lost 3 bases to trimming and J lost 2 bases; unmatched junction nucleotides: 4. The CDR3 extends over 15 amino acids. CDR1 MNHNY and CDR2 SVGAGI come from the germline V gene (reference sequence). The CDR3 loop reads CASSYTGLAQETQYF. CDR3 bases: TGTGCCAGCAGTTATACCGGACTAGCGCAAGAGACCCAGTACTTC.

The rearrangement uses TRBV5-6 and TRBJ1-2; 10 bases are shared with TRBD1. This CDR3 is 15 amino acids long. Per germline, CDR1 SGHDT and CDR2 YYEEEE. J lost 5 bases, V lost 4 bases, and 8 bases had no gene match. This chain's CDR3 is CASSHRRTGGYGYTF. The CDR3 DNA follows: TGTGCCAGCAGCCACCGACGGACAGGGGGTTATGGCTACACCTTC.